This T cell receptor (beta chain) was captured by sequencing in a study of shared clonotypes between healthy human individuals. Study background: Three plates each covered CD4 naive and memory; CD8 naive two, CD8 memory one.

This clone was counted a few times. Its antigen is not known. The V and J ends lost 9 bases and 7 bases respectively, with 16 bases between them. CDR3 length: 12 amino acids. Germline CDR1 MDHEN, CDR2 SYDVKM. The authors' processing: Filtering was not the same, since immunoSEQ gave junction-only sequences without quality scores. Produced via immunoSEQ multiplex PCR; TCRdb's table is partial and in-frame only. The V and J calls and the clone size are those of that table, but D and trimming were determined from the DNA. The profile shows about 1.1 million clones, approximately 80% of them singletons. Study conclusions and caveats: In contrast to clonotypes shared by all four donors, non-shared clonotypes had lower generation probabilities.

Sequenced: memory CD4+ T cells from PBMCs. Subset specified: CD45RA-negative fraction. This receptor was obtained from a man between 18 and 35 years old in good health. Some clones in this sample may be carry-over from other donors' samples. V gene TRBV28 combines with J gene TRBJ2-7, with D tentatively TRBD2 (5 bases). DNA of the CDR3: TGTGCCAGTTTTACCCGCCGAGGGGAGCAGTACTTC. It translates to CASFTRRGEQYF.